The 5 T cell receptor beta chains below were found in one sample sequenced in a study of blood T cell repertoires in COVID-19 (dated by TCRdb to about 2020). The protocol used for the library was the immunoSEQ multiplex PCR assay. TCRdb took this table from immuneACCESS and kept in-frame rearrangements with V and J called. Such tables lack part of the clones; where checked against another copy, unresolved V genes explain under half of the gap, and the rest is unexplained. The sample yields roughly 240,000 clones; 65% to 90% were counted once. The ten top clones hold around 10% of the sample. The sample comprised PBMCs or T cells enriched from blood (not recorded which). The receptors originated from a woman between 45 and 60 years old with acute COVID-19.

The V gene is TRBV27, the J gene TRBJ1-1; the D gene is possibly TRBD1 (6 bases). V was clipped by 2 bases and J by 5 bases, with 15 bases between them. The CDR3 contains 15 residues. CDR1 and CDR2 from the germline V gene are MNHEY and SMNVEV (reference sequence). In nucleotides, the CDR3 is TGTGCCAGCAGTTTAATCGGGGGGGCAGGTACTGAAGCTTTCTTT. Protein product: CASSLIGGAGTEAFF.

This clone has only one observation. The chain combines TRBV23-1 with TRBJ1-5, with TRBD1 identical over 10 bases. TRBV23-1 is an open reading frame whose function is uncertain. The CDR3 contains 19 residues. The junction had 13 bases not matched to a gene; V was cut back by 4 bases and J by 1 base. The CDR3 reads CASSRTRDRGLLSNQPQHF. In DNA, the CDR3 is TGCGCCAGCAGTCGTACCCGGGACAGGGGATTATTAAGCAATCAGCCCCAGCATTTT.

V and J are TRBV5-5 and TRBJ1-5, with unresolved D. Germline-derived CDR1 and CDR2 are SGHKS and YYEKEE (reference sequence). Trimming left V 0 bases short and J 0 bases short, with 7 bases between. This CDR3 comprises 15 residues. For the CDR3, the DNA is TGTGCCAGCAGCTTGGAACATTATAGCAATCAGCCCCAGCATTTT. It translates to CASSLEHYSNQPQHF.

V usage is TRBV9 and J usage is TRBJ1-2; D is possibly TRBD1 (5 bases). CDR1 and CDR2 from the germline V gene are SGDLS and YYNGEE. V lost 4 bases, J lost 0 bases, and 10 bases lay in between. The CDR3 is 14 amino acids. This chain's CDR3 is CASSTGLANYGYTF. The CDR3 coding sequence is TGTGCCAGCAGCACAGGATTAGCTAACTATGGCTACACCTTC.

The V gene is TRBV11-2, the J gene TRBJ2-3, with D tentatively TRBD2 (6 bases). Trimming took 1 base from V and 4 from J, leaving 12 bases between them. Germline values: CDR1 SGHAT, CDR2 FQNNGV. CDR3 length equals 15 residues. The CDR3 DNA reads TGTGCCAGCAGCTTAGGGCTAGCGTACTCAGATACGCAGTATTTT. Protein: CASSLGLAYSDTQYF.